The present T cell receptor (beta chain) was sequenced within a study of cytomegalovirus exposure and HLA in healthy donors. Across the study: The same platform was used for the 100 to 150 validation repertoires and the approximately 670 first-cohort repertoires, a later analysis reported.

A 120-subject validation cohort, separate from the 666-subject first cohort, supplied the donors. Overall study results and limits: One later analysis, an examination of the 90 to 150 validation repertoires, found that first-cohort TCR clusters tended to co-occur in them.

As concerns this clone: No antigen is known for it.

TCRdb's copy holds only in-frame clones and misses some; the assay was immunoSEQ multiplex PCR. The data contain about 240,000 clones, about 87% of them seen just once; the ten biggest clones take up 2% to 3%. Trimming stripped 2 bases from V and 3 bases from J, with 14 bases between. The germline gives CDR1 MGHRA, CDR2 YSYEKL. This CDR3 spans 15 amino acids. The receptor's source is a man aged 18 to 29 in good health and CMV-seronegative. Source material: PBMCs. This chain links TRBV4-1 with TRBJ2-7; TRBD2 is a possible D gene (7 bases). The CDR3 loop is CASSQRWGGLYEQYF. The CDR3 DNA reads as TGCGCCAGCAGCCAAAGGTGGGGGGGCCTCTACGAGCAGTACTTC.